Below, 5 T cell receptor beta chains from the same sample are listed, as sequenced in a study of shared clonotypes between healthy human individuals. The data were produced by immunoSEQ multiplex PCR, yet TCRdb's version contains in-frame clones alone and is incomplete. The table shows approximately 97,000 clones, with under 80% occurring only once. Sample: memory CD8+ T cells sorted from blood. The subset was: CD45RO+ cells pooled with CCR7-negative TemRA cells. The source is a man younger than 40 in good health.

CDR3 sequence reads: CASSHSLPGQAYEQYF. Here the CDR3 DNA reads TGCGCCAGCAGCCACTCCCTTCCGGGACAGGCCTACGAGCAGTACTTC. The chain recombines TRBV4-1 with TRBJ2-7; 8 bases line up with TRBD1. J was trimmed by 2 bases and V by 3 bases; bases with no gene match: 9. This CDR3 is built from 16 residues. The germline gives CDR1 MGHRA, CDR2 YSYEKL.

The chain combines TRBV27 with TRBJ1-4; 8 nucleotides match TRBD1. The J segment lost 6 bases and the V segment lost 4 bases, leaving 7 bases of the junction unmatched. This CDR3 comprises 15 residues. CDR1 and CDR2 (germline): MNHEY, SMNVEV (reference sequence). The CDR3: CASSSADRDYEKLFF. CDR3 in DNA: TGTGCCAGCAGTTCCGCGGACAGGGATTATGAAAAACTGTTTTTT.

The V gene is TRBV30, the J gene TRBJ2-1; 10 nucleotides agree with TRBD2. The CDR3 totals 14 residues. The V and J ends lost 8 bases and 0 bases, in that order; junction bases with no gene match: 4. Per germline, CDR1 GTSNPN and CDR2 SVGIG (reference sequence). CDR3 coding DNA: TGTGCCGGAAGCGGGAGGGTCTCCTACAATGAGCAGTTCTTC. This codes for CAGSGRVSYNEQFF.

Notes on this clone: This may come from a read error, since a much larger clone is one base off. The chain carries TRBV7-9 and TRBJ1-1, with a tentative D call TRBD1 (5 bases). CDR1 is SEHNR and CDR2 is FQNEAQ in the germline V gene (reference sequence). The CDR3 totals 16 residues. CDR3 nucleotides: TGTGCCAGCAGCTCTTCCCCCGGGGACGTCGAAATTGAAGTTTTCTTT. This translates into CASSSSPGDVEIEVFF.

The gene calls are TRBV9 and TRBJ1-1; TRBD1 might be the D (5 bases). The CDR3 extends over 18 amino acids. V lost 3 bases and J lost 0, with 21 bases in between. Germline V gene lookup returns CDR1 SGDLS and CDR2 YYNGEE. CDR3 region: CASSAGFGQSTMNTEAFF. CDR3 bases: TGTGCCAGCAGCGCCGGATTTGGACAATCTACCATGAACACTGAAGCTTTCTTT. The variable domain in full, completed from reference TRBV9 and TRBJ1-1, reads DSGVTQTPKHLITATGQRVTLRCSPRSGDLSVYWYQQSLDQGLQFLIQYYNGEERAKGNILERFSAQQFPDLHSELNLSSLELGDSALYFCASSAGFGQSTMNTEAFFGQGTRLTVV.